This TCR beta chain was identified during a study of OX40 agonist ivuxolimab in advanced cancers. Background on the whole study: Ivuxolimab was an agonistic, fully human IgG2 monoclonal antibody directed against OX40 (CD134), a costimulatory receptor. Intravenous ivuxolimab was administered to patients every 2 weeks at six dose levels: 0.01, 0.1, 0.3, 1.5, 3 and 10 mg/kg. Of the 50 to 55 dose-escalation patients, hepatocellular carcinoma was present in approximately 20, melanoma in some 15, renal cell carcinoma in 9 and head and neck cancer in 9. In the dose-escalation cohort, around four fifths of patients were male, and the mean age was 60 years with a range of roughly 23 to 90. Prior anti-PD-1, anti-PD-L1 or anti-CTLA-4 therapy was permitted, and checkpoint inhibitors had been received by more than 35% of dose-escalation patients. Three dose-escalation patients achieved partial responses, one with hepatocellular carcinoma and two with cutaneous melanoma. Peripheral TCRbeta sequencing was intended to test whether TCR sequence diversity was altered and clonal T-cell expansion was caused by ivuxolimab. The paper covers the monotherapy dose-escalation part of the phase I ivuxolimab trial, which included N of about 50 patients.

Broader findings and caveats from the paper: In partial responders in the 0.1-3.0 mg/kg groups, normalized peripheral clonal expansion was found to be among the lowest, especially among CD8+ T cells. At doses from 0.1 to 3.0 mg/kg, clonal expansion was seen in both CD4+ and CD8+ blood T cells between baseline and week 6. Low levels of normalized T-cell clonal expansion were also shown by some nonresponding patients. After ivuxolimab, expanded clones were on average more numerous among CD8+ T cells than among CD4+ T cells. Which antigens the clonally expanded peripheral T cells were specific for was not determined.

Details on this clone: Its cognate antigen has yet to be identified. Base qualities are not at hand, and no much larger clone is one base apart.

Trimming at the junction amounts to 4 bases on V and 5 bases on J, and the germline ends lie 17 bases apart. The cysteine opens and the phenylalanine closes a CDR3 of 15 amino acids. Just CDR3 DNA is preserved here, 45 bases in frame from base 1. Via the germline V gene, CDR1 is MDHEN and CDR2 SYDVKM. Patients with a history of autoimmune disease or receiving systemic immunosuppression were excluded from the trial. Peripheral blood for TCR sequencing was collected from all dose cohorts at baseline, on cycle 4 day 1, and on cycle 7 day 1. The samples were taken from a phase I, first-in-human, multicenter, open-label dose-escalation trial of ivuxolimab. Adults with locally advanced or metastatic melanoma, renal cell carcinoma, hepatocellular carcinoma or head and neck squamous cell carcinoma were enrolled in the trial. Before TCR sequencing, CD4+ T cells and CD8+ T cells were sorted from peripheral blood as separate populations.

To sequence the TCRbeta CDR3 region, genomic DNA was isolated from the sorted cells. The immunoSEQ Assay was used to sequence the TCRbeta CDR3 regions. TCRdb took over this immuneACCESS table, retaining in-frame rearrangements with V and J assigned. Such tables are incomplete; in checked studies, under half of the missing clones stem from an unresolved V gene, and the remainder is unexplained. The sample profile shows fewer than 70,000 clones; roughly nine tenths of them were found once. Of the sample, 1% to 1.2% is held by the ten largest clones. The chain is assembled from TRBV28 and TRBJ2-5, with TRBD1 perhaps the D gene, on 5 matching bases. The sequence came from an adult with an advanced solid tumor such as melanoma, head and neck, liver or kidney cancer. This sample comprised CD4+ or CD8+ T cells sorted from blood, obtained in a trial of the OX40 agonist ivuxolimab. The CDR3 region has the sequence CASSSAGSNSETQYF. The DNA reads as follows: TGTGCCAGCAGTTCAGCAGGGTCCAACAGTGAGACCCAGTACTTC.